This T cell receptor (beta chain) was captured by sequencing in a study of cytomegalovirus exposure and HLA in healthy donors (dated by TCRdb to about 2017). Some background on the complete study: In an earlier analysis of 550 to 750 of the donors, 276 Gb of sequence data and approximately 100 million unique TCR beta sequences from 180 million or so T cells were reported. Approximately 300 gigabases of sequencing data and around 87 million unique TCR sequences were included in an early release covering roughly 700 HLA-typed donors. Of the roughly 400 genotyped donors, approximately 83% fell in the genetic ancestry cluster associated with self-reported Caucasian donors. The study aimed to test whether cataloging public T cell receptors could reveal signatures of past pathogen exposure. The study used immunosequencing to profile the T cell repertoires of several hundred subjects and linked those repertoires to cytomegalovirus serostatus. Along with the approximately 620-subject first cohort, a separate validation cohort of 120 different subjects was used. High-throughput TCR immunosequencing, statistical association of individual TCRs with disease status, and machine learning were combined to predict cytomegalovirus infection status. To study patterns of TCR occurrence, a later analysis re-analyzed previously published TCR beta repertoires from 666 donors and added high-resolution HLA genotyping. The later analysis used no new phenotypic data to find candidate immune exposures, relying instead on TCR beta sequences and their occurrence across donors. In an earlier analysis of roughly 580 of the donors, high-throughput TCR beta sequencing was used to judge whether each TCR beta V gene segment behaved as functional or pseudogenic. Donor age, sex, ethnicity and CMV serostatus were compiled alongside the repertoire data. A later genetic analysis used genome-wide SNP genotypes for about 60% of the roughly 670 donors, treating that subset as a discovery cohort. Every repertoire in the discovery cohort had been generated on one and the same sequencing platform. HLA typing included class I and class II loci at four-digit resolution. The number of donors typed differed by locus, with about 629-630 for A, B, C, DRB1 and DQB1, approximately 500 for DQA1, about 610 for DPA1, and about 450 for DPB1. Four or five DR-DQ haplotypes were handled as single units for association and clustering, since linkage in the cohort was strong. On average, approximately 250,000 unique TCR beta nucleotide sequences were sequenced per donor among some 420 genotyped donors of the cohort, with approximately 18% of those sequences being non-productive. On the study overall, not on this receptor specifically: Most TCR sequences were seen in very few donors, while some public TCRs were found in many individuals. CMV serostatus was the only immune exposure information available for the cohort. In a later analysis, HLA-associated TCR beta chains showed more clonal expansion and lower generation probabilities than non-associated chains that were equally common. The earlier analysis of some 540 of the donors excluded around 17 rarely observed V segments, including chromosome 9 orphons, because counts were too low. At a false discovery rate of 0.05, a later analysis linked 16,000 or so TCR beta sequences to specific HLA alleles. A later analysis found that most CMV-associated TCR beta chains appeared HLA-restricted, with HLA associations seemingly driven largely by CMV exposure. In a later genetic analysis, fewer N-insertions in productive TCRs were reported among donors in an Asian-associated ancestry cluster than the roughly 700-donor mean. Sequencing depth was assumed to be roughly uniform across donors in the presence/absence analyses, though that assumption may not hold. Some IMGT-functional V segments, including TRBV6-2 and TRBV6-3, could not be told apart with the 87-base-pair reads, so those segments were excluded. Correlated functional status among segregating V segments might reflect linkage disequilibrium, but an unknown experimental factor could not be ruled out. A further reported finding was that TCR beta sequences accurately predicted the HLA-A and HLA-B alleles for most subjects in the first cohort. Several of the top co-occurrence clusters appeared to be linked to parvovirus B19, influenza, CMV and Epstein-Barr virus, according to a later analysis. A cluster of highly shared sequence variants was judged likely to represent a technical artifact of the sequencing pipeline. Strong co-occurrence of HLA alleles, especially DR and DQ, made assigning TCR associations to individual alleles difficult. In both the original and validation cohorts, the classifier was reported to diagnose cytomegalovirus status with high specificity and sensitivity. In the study, roughly 160 TCR beta chains were listed as associated with cytomegalovirus. V-gene and J-gene trimming of TCR beta chains was associated with a missense DCLRE1C variant in a later genetic analysis, and the association was replicated in an independent cohort. Three of the identified cytomegalovirus-associated TCR beta chains were confirmed in vitro to be specific for cytomegalovirus antigens. An earlier analysis of several hundred of the donors showed that most TCR beta V segments appeared in productive rearrangements either about 87% or about 30% of the time, which broadly matched IMGT annotations. This cohort had only TCR beta chains sequenced, and the lack of alpha or paired-chain data limited which features could be detected. Because some donors lacked HLA typing at each locus, the association tests relied only on the typed subset. In a later analysis, TCR association rates were found to vary across HLA loci, with the most associated TCRs seen for DRB1 alleles and the fewest for HLA-C alleles. The authors suggested that the approach could potentially be extended to other disease states and immunological phenotypes.

There are 14 amino acids in the CDR3, from cysteine to phenylalanine inclusive. The CDR3 DNA has 42 bases and is translated from base 1. CDR1 and CDR2 are drawn from the germline V gene (reference sequence): SGHNT, YYREEE. V and J are trimmed by 3 bases and 0 bases, and the gene matches miss 0 bases of the junction. The cohort consisted of 650 to 850 healthy bone marrow donors. At the time of sampling, every cohort member was nominally healthy, though immune exposures that went unrecorded were likely present. The donor was CMV seronegative and was included in the group of 352 seronegative cohort members. A peripheral blood sample was collected from each donor, and TCR beta sequencing was performed on peripheral blood mononuclear cells. The Qiagen DNeasy Blood Extraction Kit was used to extract genomic DNA from the blood cell samples. Points on this clone: Its antigen is not yet known. No base quality information exists; no much larger clone differs at one position.

Library preparation employed the immunoSEQ multiplex PCR assay. The multiplex PCR relied on a mix of 60 forward primers for TCR Vbeta segments and 13 reverse primers for TCR Jbeta segments. A multiplex PCR assay on genomic DNA amplified the CDR3 region of rearranged TCR beta genes. The Illumina HiSeq System was used to sequence the amplified TCR beta libraries as 87-base-pair reads. For the original study's pipeline: Across the 640 or so repertoires, a later analysis counted tens of millions of unique TCR beta chains, roughly 11 million of which were shared by at least two donors. Raw reads were error-corrected and collapsed into unique sequences by a nearest-neighbor algorithm in which closely related sequences were merged to remove PCR and sequencing errors. Alignment of CDR3 sequences to IMGT reference sequences was used to assign V, D and J gene segments. For a sequence to be retained, at least a six-nucleotide match to both a V gene segment and a J gene segment was required. Rearrangements were called productive when the CDR3 lacked stop codons and stayed in frame with V and J; all others were non-productive. CDR3 was defined according to IMGT convention as the region running from the second conserved V-encoded cysteine to the conserved J-encoded phenylalanine. The earlier analysis of 450 to 750 of the donors excluded any sequence lacking an unambiguous match to a single V gene segment. In an earlier analysis of approximately 560 of the donors, a V segment was called functional when productive rearrangements were above 56.7%, and segregating when the standard deviation between donors exceeded 5%. To diagnose cytomegalovirus status from the catalog of TCR beta chain sequences, a statistical classification framework was built. In a later analysis, V and J genes were assigned by comparing TCR nucleotide sequences against IMGT/GENE-DB human TR gene sequences. A later analysis assigned CDR3 sequences and most-parsimonious VDJ recombination scenarios with the TCRdist pipeline. In a later analysis, each TCR beta chain was defined by its CDR3 amino acid sequence together with its V-gene family, and reads lacking a unique V-gene family were excluded. A later analysis removed 550 to 650 highly shared, low-generation-probability nucleotide sequences to deal with suspected cross-contamination and a sequencing artifact. In a later analysis, a clonal expansion index for each public chain was calculated from normalized within-repertoire ranks of inferred template counts. In a later analysis, generation probabilities were computed with a VDJ recombination model fitted to out-of-frame rearrangements, and the resulting probabilities were checked against IGoR. Hypergeometric tests were used in a later analysis to score TCR-TCR, TCR-HLA and TCR-CMV co-occurrence, with a repertoire-size bias correction applied to the TCR pairs. In a later analysis, false discovery rates were estimated by permuting HLA or CMV assignments 20 times. In a later analysis, co-occurring TCRs were grouped using DBSCAN, and TCRdist sequence similarity was added for clustering within HLA-allele-positive subsets. Repertoires with fewer than 30,000 or more than 120,000 public chains were left out of co-occurrence clustering, as were four to six repertoires with anomalous nucleotide sharing. Not all clones reach the TCRdb copy of this immuneACCESS table, which keeps in-frame sequences only. Checked studies attribute under half of the gap to unresolved V genes and leave the rest unexplained. That table supplies the V and J calls and clone size; D and trimming were determined from the DNA. This sample holds about 200,000 clones; roughly 74% were observed only once. Less than 2% of the sample lies in the top ten.

The chain joins TRBV5-4 to TRBJ2-1; TRBD2 matches 7 bases in the middle. This clonotype was obtained from a woman in her 30s in good health and CMV-seronegative. Sequenced sample: PBMCs. The CDR3 reads CASSWGGSYNEQFF. In nucleotide form, the sequence is TGTGCCAGCAGCTGGGGGGGCTCCTACAATGAGCAGTTCTTC. The reference TRBV5-4 and TRBJ2-1 proteins fill in what lies around the CDR3, so the full variable domain reads ETGVTQSPTHLIKTRGQQVTLRCSSQSGHNTVSWYQQALGQGPQFIFQYYREEENGRGNFPPRFSGLQFPNYSSELNVNALELDDSALYLCASSWGGSYNEQFFGPGTRLTVL.